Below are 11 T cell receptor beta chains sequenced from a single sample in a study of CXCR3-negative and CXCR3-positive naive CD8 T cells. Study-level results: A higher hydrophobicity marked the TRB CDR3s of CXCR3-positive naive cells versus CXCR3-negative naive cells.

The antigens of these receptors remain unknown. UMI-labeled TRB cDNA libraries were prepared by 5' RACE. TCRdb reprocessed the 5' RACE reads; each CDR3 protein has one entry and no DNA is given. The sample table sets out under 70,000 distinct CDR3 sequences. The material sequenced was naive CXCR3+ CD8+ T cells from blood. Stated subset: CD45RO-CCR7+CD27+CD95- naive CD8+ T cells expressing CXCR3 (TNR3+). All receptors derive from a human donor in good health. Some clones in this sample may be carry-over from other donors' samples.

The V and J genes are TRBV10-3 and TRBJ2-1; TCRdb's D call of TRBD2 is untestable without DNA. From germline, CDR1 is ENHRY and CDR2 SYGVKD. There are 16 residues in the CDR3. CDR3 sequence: CAISESLGTSVNEQFF.

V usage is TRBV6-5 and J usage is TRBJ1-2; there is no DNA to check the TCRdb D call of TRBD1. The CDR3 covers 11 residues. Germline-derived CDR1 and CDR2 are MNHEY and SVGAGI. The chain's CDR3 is CASWTGKGYTF.

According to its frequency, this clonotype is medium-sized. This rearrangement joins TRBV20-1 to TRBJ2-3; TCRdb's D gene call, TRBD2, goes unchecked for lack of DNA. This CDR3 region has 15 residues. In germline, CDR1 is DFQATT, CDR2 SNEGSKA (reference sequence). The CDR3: CSVTPGAGEADTQYF.

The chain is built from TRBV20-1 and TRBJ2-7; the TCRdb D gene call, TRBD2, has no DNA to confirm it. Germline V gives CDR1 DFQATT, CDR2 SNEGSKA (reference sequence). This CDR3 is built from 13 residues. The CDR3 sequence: CSASSGDSYEQYF.

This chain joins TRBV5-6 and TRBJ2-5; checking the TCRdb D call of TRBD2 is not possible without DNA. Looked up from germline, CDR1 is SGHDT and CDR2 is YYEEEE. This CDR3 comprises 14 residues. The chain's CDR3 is CASSQSGLQETQYF.

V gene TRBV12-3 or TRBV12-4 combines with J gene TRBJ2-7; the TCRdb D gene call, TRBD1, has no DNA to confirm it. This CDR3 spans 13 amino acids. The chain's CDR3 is CASTPLWGKEQYF.

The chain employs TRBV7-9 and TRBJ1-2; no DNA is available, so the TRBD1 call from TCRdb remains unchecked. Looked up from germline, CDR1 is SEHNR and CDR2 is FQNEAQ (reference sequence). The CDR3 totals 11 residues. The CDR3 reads CASSLGDSPTF.

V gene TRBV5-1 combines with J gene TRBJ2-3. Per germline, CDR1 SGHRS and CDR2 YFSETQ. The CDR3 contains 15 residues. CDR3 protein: CASSLGRDIWDTQYF.

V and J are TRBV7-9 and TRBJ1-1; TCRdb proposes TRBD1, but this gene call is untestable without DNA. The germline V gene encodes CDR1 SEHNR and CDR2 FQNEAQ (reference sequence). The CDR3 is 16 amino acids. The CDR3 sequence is CASSLDPGAYNTEAFF. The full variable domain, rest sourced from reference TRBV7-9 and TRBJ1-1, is DTGVSQNPRHKITKRGQNVTFRCDPISEHNRLYWYRQTLGQGPEFLTYFQNEAQLEKSRLLSDRFSAERPKGSFSTLEIQRTEQGDSAMYLCASSLDPGAYNTEAFFGQGTRLTVV.

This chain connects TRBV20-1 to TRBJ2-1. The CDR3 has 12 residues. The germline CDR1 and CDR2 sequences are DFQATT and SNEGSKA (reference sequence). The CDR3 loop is CSGKGPYNEQFF.

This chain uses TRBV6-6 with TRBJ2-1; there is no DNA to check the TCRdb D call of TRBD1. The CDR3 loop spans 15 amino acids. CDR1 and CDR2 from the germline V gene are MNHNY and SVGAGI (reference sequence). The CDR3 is CASSPRDRAVDEQFF.